This T cell receptor (beta chain) appears in the sequencing data of a study of blood T cells in healthy people across ages. Primed by a sample-barcoded 5' primer and a J-beta primer mix, a second PCR proceeded for 7 to 11 cycles. Unique molecular identifiers of 12 random nucleotides labeled each cDNA. TCRdb reanalysed the 5' RACE reads using MiXCR and keeps one entry per CDR3 protein. The data contain about 780,000 distinct CDR3 sequences, around 25% of them singletons. No fewer than 7 million PBMCs went into each sample. The V and J ends lost 4 bases and 3 bases respectively, with 9 bases between them. This CDR3 region has 13 residues. These data were also reused for a study on T cells of mothers and their children. Turning to that study: In the second PCR, M1S primer introduced barcodes and 2-4 random bases.

The receptor comes from a boy aged 5 to 17 in good health. Sample: blood. This rearrangement joins TRBV12-3 or TRBV12-4 to TRBJ2-5, with D possibly TRBD1 on 6 matching bases. This CDR3 reads CASSYRTEETQYF. The DNA of the CDR3 is TGTGCCAGCAGTTATCGGACAGAAGAGACCCAGTACTTC.